This T cell receptor (beta chain) was sequenced for a study of blood T cell repertoires in COVID-19. On the study more broadly: Acute and convalescent COVID-19 samples came from the United States, Italy and Spain. PBMCs, B-cell-depleted T cells, or T cells provided the cDNA or gDNA that made up the material.

The CDR3 consists of 14 residues. V trimming: 3 bases; J trimming: 6 bases; junction bases outside the gene matches: 6. Germline V CDR1 and CDR2: SGHTA, FQGNSA. Source study methods: Amplified reference gene primers provided the basis for estimating nucleated cell counts. Repertoires were generated with immunoSEQ multiplex PCR, while TCRdb's copy carries only in-frame clones and drops some. Clone size and the V and J calls come from that table; the DNA yielded D and trimming. Among fewer than 200,000 clones, roughly 89% were seen once, and the ten largest hold approximately 1.4%. The source is a woman aged 45-59 years with acute or convalescent COVID-19. Source material: peripheral blood. The rearrangement joins TRBV7-2 to TRBJ2-7; 9 nucleotides agree with TRBD2. CDR3 sequence reads: CASSLGRGRVEQYF. CDR3 in DNA: TGTGCCAGCAGCTTGGGGCGCGGGAGGGTCGAGCAGTACTTC.